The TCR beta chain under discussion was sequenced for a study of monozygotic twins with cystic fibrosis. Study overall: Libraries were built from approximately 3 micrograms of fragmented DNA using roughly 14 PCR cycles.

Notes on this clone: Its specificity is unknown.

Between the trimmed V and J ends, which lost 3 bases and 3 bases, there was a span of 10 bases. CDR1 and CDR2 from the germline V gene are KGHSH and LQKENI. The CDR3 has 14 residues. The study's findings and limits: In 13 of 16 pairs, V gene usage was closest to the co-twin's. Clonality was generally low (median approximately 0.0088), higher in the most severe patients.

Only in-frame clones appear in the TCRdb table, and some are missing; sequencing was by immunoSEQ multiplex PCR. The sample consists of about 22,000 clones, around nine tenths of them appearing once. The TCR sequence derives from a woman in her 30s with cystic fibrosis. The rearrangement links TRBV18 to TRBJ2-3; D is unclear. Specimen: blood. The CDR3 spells CASSPRWATDTQYF. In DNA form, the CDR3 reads TGTGCCAGCTCACCTAGGTGGGCGACAGATACGCAGTATTTT.